The text below deals with one T cell receptor (beta chain). What it recognizes is unknown. The data were obtained in a study of early T cells in non-severe SARS-CoV-2 infection. At the level of the study: Sequencing of unsorted whole blood was done on bulk RNA, leaving chains unpaired. The study's findings and limits: CD4 and private specificities were missed by VDJdb matching, which favored anti-spike CD8 responses.

Unique molecular identifiers tagged individual cDNA molecules. TCRdb passed the 5' RACE reads through MiXCR, listing each CDR3 protein once. The sample has about 130,000 distinct CDR3 sequences; around 14% are singletons. Trimming stripped 5 bases from V and 0 bases from J, with 10 bases between. Germline V gene sequence: CDR1 SQVTM, CDR2 ANQGSEA. The CDR3 consists of 13 residues. The chain combines TRBV29-1 with TRBJ1-1; D unresolved. The source material was whole blood. This clonotype was sampled from an adult who was a healthcare worker with PCR-confirmed SARS-CoV-2 infection or an uninfected control (not recorded which). DNA for the CDR3: TGCAGCGTTTGCGGGGTGCTGAACACTGAAGCTTTCTTT. This encodes CSVCGVLNTEAFF.